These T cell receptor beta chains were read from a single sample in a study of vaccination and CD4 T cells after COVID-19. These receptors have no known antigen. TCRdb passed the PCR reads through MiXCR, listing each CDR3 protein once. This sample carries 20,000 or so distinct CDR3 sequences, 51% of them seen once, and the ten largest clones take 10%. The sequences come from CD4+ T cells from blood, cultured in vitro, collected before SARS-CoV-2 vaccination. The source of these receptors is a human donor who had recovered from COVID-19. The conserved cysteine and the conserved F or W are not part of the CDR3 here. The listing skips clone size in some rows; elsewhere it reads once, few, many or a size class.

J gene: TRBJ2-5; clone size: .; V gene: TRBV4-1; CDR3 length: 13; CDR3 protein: ASSQGDKVQETQY
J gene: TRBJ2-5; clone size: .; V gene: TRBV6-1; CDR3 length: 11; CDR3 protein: ASTEAGTETQY
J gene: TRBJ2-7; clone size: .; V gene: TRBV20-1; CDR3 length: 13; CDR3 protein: SARAGNGSLFEQY
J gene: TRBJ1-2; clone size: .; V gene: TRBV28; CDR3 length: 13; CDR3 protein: ASSRGQGPNYGYT
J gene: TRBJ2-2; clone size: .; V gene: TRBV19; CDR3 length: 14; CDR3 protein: ASSRTGGINTGELF
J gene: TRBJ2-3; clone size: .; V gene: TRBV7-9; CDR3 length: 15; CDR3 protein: ASSSYLGTGGTDTQY
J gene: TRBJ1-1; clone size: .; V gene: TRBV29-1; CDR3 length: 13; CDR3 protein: SVEDRDRVRTEAF
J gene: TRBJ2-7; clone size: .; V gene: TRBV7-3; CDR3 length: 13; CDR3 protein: ASSLSPGNSHEQY
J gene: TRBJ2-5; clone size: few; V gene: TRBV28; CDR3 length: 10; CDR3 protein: ASRRGWETQY
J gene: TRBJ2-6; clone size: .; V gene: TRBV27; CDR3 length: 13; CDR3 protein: ASSSPYSGANVLT
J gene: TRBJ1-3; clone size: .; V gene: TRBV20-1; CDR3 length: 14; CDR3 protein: SASAGRTISGNTIY
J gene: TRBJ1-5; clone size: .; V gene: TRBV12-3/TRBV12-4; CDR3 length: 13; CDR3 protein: ASSSRTANNQPQH
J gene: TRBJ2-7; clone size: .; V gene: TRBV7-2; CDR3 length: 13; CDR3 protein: ASSLIGGRQSEQY
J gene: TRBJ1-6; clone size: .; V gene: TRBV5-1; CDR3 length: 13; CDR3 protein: ASSLDRVYNSPLH
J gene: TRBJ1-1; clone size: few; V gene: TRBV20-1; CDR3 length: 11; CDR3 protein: SARLDRATEAF
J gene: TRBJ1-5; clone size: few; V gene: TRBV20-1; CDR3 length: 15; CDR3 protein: SAMAPGQGVASQPQH
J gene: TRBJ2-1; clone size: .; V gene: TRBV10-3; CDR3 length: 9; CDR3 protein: AISELNEQF
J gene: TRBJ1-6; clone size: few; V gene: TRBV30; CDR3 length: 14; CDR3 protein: AWSVLTSRSGSPLH
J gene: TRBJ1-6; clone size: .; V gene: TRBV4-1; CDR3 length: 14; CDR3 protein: ASSSTGTGLNSPLH
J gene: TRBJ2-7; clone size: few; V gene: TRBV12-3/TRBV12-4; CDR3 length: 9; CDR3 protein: ASSYRSEQY
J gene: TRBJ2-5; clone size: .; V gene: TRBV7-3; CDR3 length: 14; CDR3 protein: ASSVTSGSSRETQY
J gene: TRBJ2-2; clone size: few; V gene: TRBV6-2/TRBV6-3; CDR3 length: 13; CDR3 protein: ASSLVGRTTGELF
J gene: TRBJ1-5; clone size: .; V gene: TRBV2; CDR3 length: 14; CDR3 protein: ASSEFGTGSNQPQH
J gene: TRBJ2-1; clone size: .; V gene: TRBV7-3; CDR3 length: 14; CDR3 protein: ASSPPVISLDNEQF
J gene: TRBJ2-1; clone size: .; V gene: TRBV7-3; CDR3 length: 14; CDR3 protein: ASALGVTSSYNEQF
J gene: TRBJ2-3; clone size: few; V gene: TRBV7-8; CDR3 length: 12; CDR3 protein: ASREEAGGFTQY
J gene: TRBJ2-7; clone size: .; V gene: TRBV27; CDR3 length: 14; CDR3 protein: ASSLVFGTASYEQY
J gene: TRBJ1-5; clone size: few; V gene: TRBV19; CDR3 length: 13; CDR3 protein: ASSVVSISNQPQH
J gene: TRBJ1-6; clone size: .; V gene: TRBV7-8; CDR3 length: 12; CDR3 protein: ASSPPGLVVPLH
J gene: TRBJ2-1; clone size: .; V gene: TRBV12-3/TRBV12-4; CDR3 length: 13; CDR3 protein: ASSSTPTRSGEQF
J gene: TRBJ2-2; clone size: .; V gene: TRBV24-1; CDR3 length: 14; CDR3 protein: ATSDSRQGHTGELF
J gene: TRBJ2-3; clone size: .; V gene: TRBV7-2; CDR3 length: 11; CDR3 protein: ASSTEASDTQY
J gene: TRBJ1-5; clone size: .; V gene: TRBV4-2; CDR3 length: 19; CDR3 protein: ASSQDKGQKEDRDSNQPQH
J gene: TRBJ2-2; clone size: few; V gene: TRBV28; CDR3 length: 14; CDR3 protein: ASSPRQVLNTGELF
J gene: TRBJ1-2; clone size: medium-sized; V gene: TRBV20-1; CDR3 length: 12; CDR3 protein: SASPGQGIYGYT
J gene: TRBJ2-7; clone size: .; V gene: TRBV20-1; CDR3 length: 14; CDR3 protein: SAARPGLAGVGEQY
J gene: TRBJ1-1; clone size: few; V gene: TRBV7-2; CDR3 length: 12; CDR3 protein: ASSWTPGDTEAF
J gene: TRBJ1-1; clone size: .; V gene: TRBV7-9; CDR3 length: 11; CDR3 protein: ASSLEFGGEAF
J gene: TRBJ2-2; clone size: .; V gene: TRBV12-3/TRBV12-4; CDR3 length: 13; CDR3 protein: ASSLRQGDIGELF
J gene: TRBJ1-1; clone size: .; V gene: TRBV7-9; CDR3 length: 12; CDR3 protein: ASSLELPAGGAF
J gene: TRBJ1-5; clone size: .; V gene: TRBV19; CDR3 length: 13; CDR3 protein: ASSMETVSNQPQH
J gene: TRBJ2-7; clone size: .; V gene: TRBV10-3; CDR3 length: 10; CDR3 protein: ATLGGNYEQY
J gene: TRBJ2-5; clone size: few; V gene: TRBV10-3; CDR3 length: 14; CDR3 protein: AISERRTGGRETQY
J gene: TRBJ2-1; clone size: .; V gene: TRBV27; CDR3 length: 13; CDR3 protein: ASSGLAEIYNEQF
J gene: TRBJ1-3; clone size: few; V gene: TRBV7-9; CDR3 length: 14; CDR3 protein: ASSLGSRSSGNTIY
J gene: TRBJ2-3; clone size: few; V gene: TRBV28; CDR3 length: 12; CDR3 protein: ASSLGWSTDTQY
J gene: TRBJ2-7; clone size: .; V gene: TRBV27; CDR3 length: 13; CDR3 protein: ASSLSNQGIYEQY
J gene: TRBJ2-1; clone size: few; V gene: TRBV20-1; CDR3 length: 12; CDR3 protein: SAREGSGINEQF
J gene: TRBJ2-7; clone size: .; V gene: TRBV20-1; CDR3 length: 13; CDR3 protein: SARDRSGYSYEQY
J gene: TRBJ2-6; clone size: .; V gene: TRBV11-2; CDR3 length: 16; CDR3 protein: ASSLVIGQGSGANVLT
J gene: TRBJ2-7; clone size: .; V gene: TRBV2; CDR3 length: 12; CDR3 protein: ASNLRDRGYEQY
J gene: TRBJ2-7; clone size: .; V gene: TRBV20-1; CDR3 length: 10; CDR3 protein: SANRVAGEQY
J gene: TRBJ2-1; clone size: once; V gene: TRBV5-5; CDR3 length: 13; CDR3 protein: ASSTQALSYNEQF
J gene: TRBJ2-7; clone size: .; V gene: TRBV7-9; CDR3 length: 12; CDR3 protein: ASSLTGGAYEQY